The 25 T cell receptor beta chains listed next were all sequenced from one sample in a study of human T cells and chemical hapten exposure. MiXCR, applied by TCRdb to the RACE reads, yields one record per CDR3 protein. The data contain 85,000 to 120,000 distinct CDR3 sequences, more than 10% of them singletons. As to time point: pre-sensitization, week 0. Noted treatment: therapeutic diphenylcyclopropenone sensitization with weekly scalp DPC. The sample in question was whole blood, obtained in connection with sensitization to the hapten diphenylcyclopropenone (DPC). The receptor source for this set is a woman aged 50 to 65 with alopecia areata. Some clones in this sample may be carry-over from other donors' samples.

This clonotype was counted a few times. The chain recombines TRBV28 with TRBJ2-7, with a possible D match to TRBD2 (5 bases). Germline lookup yields CDR1 MDHEN and CDR2 SYDVKM. V lost 5 bases and J lost 0, with 11 bases in between. CDR3 length: 14 residues. The CDR3 region has the DNA TGTGCCAGCAGTGGAACTCGGGACTCCTACGAGCAGTACTTC. This codes for CASSGTRDSYEQYF. Using reference TRBV28 and TRBJ2-7 for the parts outside the CDR3, the full variable domain is DVKVTQSSRYLVKRTGEKVFLECVQDMDHENMFWYRQDPGLGLRLIYFSYDVKMKEKGDIPEGYSVSREKKERFSLILESASTNQTSMYLCASSGTRDSYEQYFGPGTRLTVT.

The sample holds a few counts of this clonotype. One end of the junction does not line up with germline, which may come from a read error. The rearrangement joins TRBV20-1 to TRBJ1-5, with 8 positions matching TRBD1. The CDR3 is made up of 18 amino acids. Looked up from germline, CDR1 is DFQATT and CDR2 is SNEGSKA (reference sequence). This CDR3 is CSARATGQGGFPLRPQHF. CDR3 in DNA: TGCAGTGCCAGAGCCACCGGACAGGGCGGCTTTCCCCTCCGTCCCCAGCATTTT.

The chain carries TRBV7-9 and TRBJ1-4, with 11 positions matching TRBD1. V trimming: 5 bases; J trimming: 6 bases; junction bases outside the gene matches: 5. Per the germline V gene, CDR1 is SEHNR and CDR2 is FQNEAQ (reference sequence). The CDR3 contains 15 residues. CDR3 protein: CASSPGTGGDEKLFF. The CDR3 nucleotides are TGTGCCAGCAGCCCCGGGACAGGGGGGGATGAAAAACTGTTTTTT.

A note on this clonotype: This likely comes from a read error, as the CDR3 has no conserved phenylalanine or tryptophan at its end. The V gene is TRBV4-3, the J gene TRBJ2-2, with D possibly being TRBD1 (5 bases). This CDR3 contains 15 residues. V shed 1 base and J shed 6 bases, with 12 bases lying between them. Germline CDR1 is LGHNA and CDR2 is YSLEER. This CDR3 reads CASSQGRVQAGELFL. The CDR3 nucleotides read TGCGCCAGCAGCCAAGGCAGGGTTCAGGCCGGGGAGCTGTTTTTA.

A few counts support this clonotype. This chain uses TRBV20-1 with TRBJ1-5; the D gene is possibly TRBD1 (5 bases). Germline loops: CDR1 DFQATT, CDR2 SNEGSKA (reference sequence). CDR3 size: 13 residues. V was shortened by 1 base and J by 9 bases, with 13 bases between the two germline ends. The CDR3 loop is CSARGPGPSPQHF. The CDR3 DNA reads TGCAGTGCTAGAGGCCCAGGGCCCTCGCCCCAGCATTTT.

A word on this clonotype: Here the CDR3 omits its conserved ending phenylalanine or tryptophan, so a read error is the likely source. The chain uses TRBV25-1 and TRBJ2-5, with D perhaps assigned TRBD1 or TRBD2 (5 bases each). Per germline, CDR1 MGHDK and CDR2 SYGVNS. The CDR3 spans 15 residues. V lost 9 bases, J lost 1 base, and 18 bases lay in between. Here the CDR3 reads CARLDSGRSQETQYL. For the CDR3, the DNA is TGTGCCAGGTTAGACAGCGGCCGATCCCAAGAGACCCAGTACCTC.

This clonotype was detected only a few times. The chain carries TRBV4-1 and TRBJ2-7, with D perhaps assigned TRBD1 or TRBD2 (5 bases each). CDR3 length: 15 residues. Trimming cost V 0 bases and J 0 bases, with 9 bases left between them. Germline lookup yields CDR1 MGHRA and CDR2 YSYEKL. The CDR3 sequence: CASSQERGHSYEQYF. The CDR3 DNA sequence: TGCGCCAGCAGCCAAGAGAGGGGCCACTCCTACGAGCAGTACTTC.

This chain uses TRBV11-2 with TRBJ2-2, with 8 nucleotides matching TRBD2. Germline V gives CDR1 SGHAT, CDR2 FQNNGV. The CDR3 is 14 residues long. Trimming at V came to 4 bases and at J to 7 bases, leaving 5 bases not matched to a gene. CDR3: CASSYGLAIGELFF. The CDR3 DNA reads as TGTGCCAGCAGCTACGGACTAGCTATCGGGGAGCTGTTTTTT.

The rearrangement uses TRBV3-1 and TRBJ1-6; a weak D match, TRBD1 (5 bases). The ends were cut back, 4 bases at V and 8 bases at J, with 12 bases in the middle. This CDR3 spans 14 amino acids. CDR1 is LGHDT, CDR2 YNNKEL, per germline (reference sequence). CDR3 in DNA: TGTGCCAGCAGCCCTCGGCGGGGGGATTCACCCCTCCACTTT. Residues: CASSPRRGDSPLHF.

This chain links TRBV29-1 with TRBJ2-5; tentative D call: TRBD1 (5 bases). The V end lost 3 bases, the J end lost 4 bases, and 15 bases lay between the germline ends. Per germline, CDR1 SQVTM and CDR2 ANQGSEA. CDR3 length equals 14 residues. The CDR3: CSVDPQGRRETQYF. The DNA of the CDR3 is TGCAGCGTTGATCCCCAGGGTAGGCGAGAGACCCAGTACTTC. Full variable domain (outside the CDR3, taken from reference TRBV29-1 and TRBJ2-5): SAVISQKPSRDICQRGTSLTIQCQVDSQVTMMFWYRQQPGQSLTLIATANQGSEATYESGFVIDKFPISRPNLTFSTLTVSNMSPEDSSIYLCSVDPQGRRETQYFGPGTRLLVL.

The V gene is TRBV6-6, the J gene TRBJ1-6, with TRBD1 as a possible D gene (6 bases). V dropped 5 bases and J dropped 9 bases, with 14 bases sitting between them. The CDR3 has 14 amino acids. Germline V gene sequence: CDR1 MNHNY, CDR2 SVGAGI (reference sequence). CDR3 nucleotide sequence: TGTGCCAGCAGTCCCCGGACAGAGGCTTCACCCCTCCACTTT. Its protein product is CASSPRTEASPLHF.

The chain carries TRBV6-5 and TRBJ2-5, with a weak D call TRBD1 (6 bases). The CDR3 contains 13 residues. Germline V gene data show CDR1 as MNHEY and CDR2 as SVGAGI. The germline V and J ends were trimmed by 9 bases and 3 bases, with 14 bases remaining between them. CDR3 loop: CASNTGMEETQYF. CDR3 nucleotides: TGTGCCAGTAATACAGGGATGGAAGAGACCCAGTACTTC.

This chain connects TRBV7-9 to TRBJ2-5; maybe TRBD1 (6 bases). V was shortened by 5 bases and J by 1 base, with 14 bases between the two germline ends. Germline V gene lookup returns CDR1 SEHNR and CDR2 FQNEAQ (reference sequence). This CDR3 comprises 15 residues. Written as DNA, the CDR3 is TGTGCCAGCAGCGCTACGGACAGTGGCCAAGAGACCCAGTACTTC. It yields the protein CASSATDSGQETQYF.

The chain links TRBV5-1 to TRBJ2-5; 7 bases are shared with TRBD1. Germline values: CDR1 SGHRS, CDR2 YFSETQ. This CDR3 spans 14 amino acids. Losses at the gene ends were 7 bases for V and 3 bases for J; bases not matched to a gene: 9. CDR3 nucleotide sequence: TGCGCCAGCTCCCGGGACAGCACGGAAGAGACCCAGTACTTC. This codes for CASSRDSTEETQYF.

Only a few counts were recorded for this clonotype. A read error may account for a junction end that differs from germline. The chain employs TRBV7-2 and TRBJ2-3; 8 bases line up with TRBD2. The CDR3 length is 17 residues. Germline lookup yields CDR1 SGHTA and CDR2 FQGNSA. CDR3 sequence reads: CASSLAFSGATTDTQYF. The CDR3 DNA reads as TGTGCCAGCAGCCTAGCCTTTAGCGGGGCCACCACAGATACGCAGTATTTT.

This clonotype was picked up a small number of times. This chain joins TRBV6-2 or TRBV6-3 and TRBJ2-2, with D perhaps TRBD1 or TRBD2 (7 bases each). The CDR3 spans 16 residues. The V end was cut by 5 bases, the J end by 0 bases, with 13 bases between. Germline values: CDR1 MNHEY, CDR2 SVGEGT. The CDR3: CASSPPGGANTGELFF. The CDR3 bases are TGTGCCAGCAGTCCCCCAGGGGGGGCGAACACCGGGGAGCTGTTTTTT.

The chain recombines TRBV11-2 with TRBJ1-5; 9 positions match TRBD1. V shed 5 bases and J 5 bases; nucleotides not matched to a gene: 4. The CDR3 is 14 residues long. Germline V gives CDR1 SGHAT, CDR2 FQNNGV. CDR3 protein: CASSDRTGDQPQHF. CDR3 in DNA: TGTGCCAGCAGCGACCGGACAGGGGATCAGCCCCAGCATTTT.

Only a few counts were recorded for this clonotype. The chain carries TRBV28 and TRBJ2-1; 8 bases align to TRBD2. This CDR3 is built from 14 residues. The V segment lost 4 bases and the J segment 12 bases; nucleotides outside the gene matches: 11. From germline, CDR1 is MDHEN and CDR2 SYDVKM. The CDR3, as DNA: TGTGCCAGCAGTTCGGTTAGTGTAGCGGGACGGCAGTTCTTC. Encoded protein: CASSSVSVAGRQFF.

This clonotype was seen many times. The rearrangement links TRBV7-2 to TRBJ2-3, with D hard to call. Germline CDR1 is SGHTA and CDR2 is FQGNSA. The germline V and J ends were trimmed by 2 bases and 3 bases, with 9 bases remaining between them. This CDR3 has 14 residues. The CDR3 DNA is TGTGCCAGCAGCTTATACGGAAGAACAGATACGCAGTATTTT. It yields the protein CASSLYGRTDTQYF.

This chain connects TRBV12-3 or TRBV12-4 to TRBJ2-6; TRBD2 might be the D (5 bases). Trimming took off 5 bases at V and 5 bases at J, with 16 bases between the two ends. The CDR3 covers 16 residues. The CDR3 loop is CASSDKGALRANVLTF. CDR3 bases: TGTGCCAGCAGTGATAAGGGAGCCCTTAGGGCCAACGTCCTGACTTTC.

The sample holds many counts of this clonotype. This sequence joins TRBV4-2 and TRBJ2-7, with 13 bases fitting TRBD2. CDR3 size: 17 residues. The V gene's germline CDR1 is LGHNA and CDR2 YNFKEQ. Trimming cost V 4 bases and J 0 bases; bases outside gene matches: 6. DNA of the CDR3: TGTGCCAGCAGCCTAGGGACTAGCGGGACCTCCTCCTACGAGCAGTACTTC. This translates into CASSLGTSGTSSYEQYF.

This sequence joins TRBV24-1 and TRBJ1-2; TRBD1 matches 10 bases. Trimming removed 3 bases from V and 2 bases from J; junction bases left unmatched: 2. This CDR3 has 15 amino acids. From germline, CDR1 is KGHDR and CDR2 SFDVKD. The CDR3 protein is CATSDATGGNYGYTF. The DNA of the CDR3 is TGTGCCACCAGTGATGCGACAGGGGGCAACTATGGCTACACCTTC.

This clonotype was seen ten or more times. V is TRBV6-2 or TRBV6-3 and J is TRBJ2-1, with TRBD2 identical over 8 bases. Germline CDR1 is MNHEY and CDR2 is SVGEGT. V shed 5 bases, J shed 7 bases, and the junction held 16 bases outside the gene matches. The CDR3 contains 17 residues. CDR3 DNA sequence: TGTGCCAGCAGTGCGCCAGGAAGCGGGAGAGTTAAGAATGAGCAGTTCTTC. Amino acids: CASSAPGSGRVKNEQFF.

This clonotype has only a few counts. This chain uses TRBV2 with TRBJ2-5, with a possible D match to TRBD2 (5 bases). Germline lookup yields CDR1 SNHLY and CDR2 FYNNEI. The CDR3 has 17 residues. V gave up 3 bases and J gave up 2 bases, with 19 bases separating them. The CDR3 reads CASSESLPSAAQETQYF. The CDR3 DNA reads TGTGCCAGCAGTGAGTCATTACCGTCAGCGGCACAAGAGACCCAGTACTTC.

This clonotype was found many times. This sequence joins TRBV6-5 and TRBJ2-3; 13 bases match TRBD2. This CDR3 contains 16 residues. The V gene end was trimmed by 3 bases and the J gene end by 7 bases; junction bases not matched to a gene: 7. The V gene's germline CDR1 is MNHEY and CDR2 SVGAGI. CDR3 nucleotides: TGTGCCAGCAGTTATACTAGCGGGAGGGCAATGAATACGCAGTATTTT. This encodes CASSYTSGRAMNTQYF.